This T cell receptor beta chain was captured by sequencing in a study of cytomegalovirus exposure and HLA in healthy donors. This clone was detected a few times. Its antigen is not identified. Study results and limitations: It was about 150 TCR beta chains that were listed as cytomegalovirus-associated.

The protocol was immunoSEQ multiplex PCR, while the TCRdb copy is restricted to in-frame clones and leaves out a portion. The data contain a few hundred thousand clones, around 86% of them singletons. The sample comprised PBMCs. The clonotype originates from a woman younger than 30 in good health and CMV-seronegative.

The CDR3 DNA is TGTGCCAGCAGCCGAGGGGGCGAGCAGTACTTC. Translation: CASSRGGEQYF. The V gene is TRBV5-6, the J gene TRBJ2-7; a possible D gene is TRBD1 (6 bases). V lost 4 bases, J lost 6 bases, and 8 bases lay in between. Germline CDR1 SGHDT, CDR2 YYEEEE. CDR3 length: 11 amino acids.